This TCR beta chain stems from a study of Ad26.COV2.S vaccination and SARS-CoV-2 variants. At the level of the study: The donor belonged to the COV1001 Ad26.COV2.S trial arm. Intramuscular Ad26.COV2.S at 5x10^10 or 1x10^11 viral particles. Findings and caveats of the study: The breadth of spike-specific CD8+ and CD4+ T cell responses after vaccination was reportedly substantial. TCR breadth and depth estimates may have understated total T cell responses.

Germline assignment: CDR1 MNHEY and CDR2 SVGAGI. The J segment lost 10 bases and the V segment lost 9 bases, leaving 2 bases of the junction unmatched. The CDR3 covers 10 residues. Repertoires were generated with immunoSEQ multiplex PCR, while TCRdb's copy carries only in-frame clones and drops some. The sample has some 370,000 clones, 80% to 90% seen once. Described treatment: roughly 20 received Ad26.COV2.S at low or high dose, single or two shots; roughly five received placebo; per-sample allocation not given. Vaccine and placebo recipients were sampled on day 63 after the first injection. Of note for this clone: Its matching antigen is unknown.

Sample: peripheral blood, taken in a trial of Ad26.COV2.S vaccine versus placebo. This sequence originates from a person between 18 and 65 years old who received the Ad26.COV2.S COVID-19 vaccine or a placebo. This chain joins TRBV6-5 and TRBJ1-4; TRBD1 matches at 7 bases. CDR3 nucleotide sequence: TGTGCCAGTGGGACAGCAAAACTGTTTTTT. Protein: CASGTAKLFF.